These 24 T cell receptor beta chains came from one sample sequenced in a study of PD-1 blockade in classical Hodgkin lymphoma. Time point here: cycle 4 day 1 (C4D1), after five to seven weeks of nivolumab. Every patient was affected by relapse after autologous stem cell transplantation, while exposure to brentuximab vedotin was not uniform. TCRdb's copy holds only in-frame clones and misses some; the assay was immunoSEQ multiplex PCR. This sample has approximately 61,000 clones, with nearly 90% found just once. This sample comprised peripheral blood mononuclear cells (PBMCs), obtained before the fourth cycle of nivolumab. All receptors come from a human donor with classical Hodgkin lymphoma.

The CDR3 is CASSLGLAGGPGDTQYF. The DNA of the CDR3 is TGTGCCAGCAGCTTGGGACTAGCGGGGGGGCCGGGAGATACGCAGTATTTT. The chain employs TRBV5-4 and TRBJ2-3; 14 bases match TRBD2. With 0 bases clipped from V and 5 bases from J, the junction kept 5 bases outside the gene matches. Germline CDR1 is SGHNT and CDR2 is YYREEE (reference sequence). This CDR3 contains 17 residues. Looking up the rest from reference TRBV5-4 and TRBJ2-3 gives the full variable domain: ETGVTQSPTHLIKTRGQQVTLRCSSQSGHNTVSWYQQALGQGPQFIFQYYREEENGRGNFPPRFSGLQFPNYSSELNVNALELDDSALYLCASSLGLAGGPGDTQYFGPGTRLTVL.

The chain uses TRBV5-1 and TRBJ2-5; no clear D gene. Germline values: CDR1 SGHRS, CDR2 YFSETQ. V lost 0 bases and J lost 0, with 0 bases in between. The CDR3 sequence is 12 residues long. As DNA, the CDR3 is TGCGCCAGCAGCTTGGACCAAGAGACCCAGTACTTC. Residues: CASSLDQETQYF. Using reference TRBV5-1 and TRBJ2-5 for the parts outside the CDR3, the full variable domain is KAGVTQTPRYLIKTRGQQVTLSCSPISGHRSVSWYQQTPGQGLQFLFEYFSETQRNKGNFPGRFSGRQFSNSRSEMNVSTLELGDSALYLCASSLDQETQYFGPGTRLLVL.

The chain is built from TRBV6-5 and TRBJ2-5; perhaps TRBD2 as D (7 bases). V was cut by 6 bases and J by 5 bases, with 19 bases left in between. CDR3 length equals 15 residues. CDR1 is MNHEY, CDR2 SVGAGI, per germline. CDR3 in amino acids: CASSATQGRGETQYF. CDR3 coding DNA: TGTGCCAGCAGCGCTACCCAGGGGCGGGGGGAGACCCAGTACTTC.

J is TRBJ2-7 and V is TRBV7-8; D unresolved. The germline CDR1 and CDR2 sequences are SGHVS and FQNEAQ. The CDR3 runs to 15 residues. V lost 1 base and J 0 bases, leaving 10 bases between the germline ends. The chain's CDR3 is CASSLVEDNSYEQYF. CDR3 coding DNA: TGTGCCAGCAGCTTAGTAGAGGATAACTCCTACGAGCAGTACTTC.

This chain joins TRBV5-1 and TRBJ2-3; possibly TRBD1 for D (6 bases). Germline V gene sequence: CDR1 SGHRS, CDR2 YFSETQ. Trimming took 3 bases from V and 3 from J, leaving 11 bases between them. This CDR3 has 14 amino acids. The CDR3 sequence is CASSSGQPTDTQYF. CDR3 coding DNA: TGCGCCAGCAGCTCAGGACAGCCAACAGATACGCAGTATTTT.

This chain connects TRBV5-1 to TRBJ2-3; 10 bases match TRBD2. The junction had 8 bases not matched to a gene; V was cut back by 5 bases and J by 2 bases. The CDR3 length is 16 residues. Per germline, CDR1 SGHRS and CDR2 YFSETQ. DNA of the CDR3: TGCGCCAGCAGATCCTTAGCGGGGGGAAACACAGATACGCAGTATTTT. Its translation is CASRSLAGGNTDTQYF.

The CDR3 nucleotides read TGCGCCAGCAGCCAAGATGGCCTAGTGGAAGAGACCCAGTACTTC. Translating it yields CASSQDGLVEETQYF. The gene calls are TRBV4-1 and TRBJ2-5; D unresolved. The CDR3 runs to 15 residues. V lost 0 bases and J 3 bases, leaving 11 bases between the germline ends. Germline V gives CDR1 MGHRA, CDR2 YSYEKL.

This clone has just one count. The gene calls are TRBV7-8 and TRBJ1-2; D not resolved. Trimming cost V 1 base and J 5 bases, with 17 bases left between them. This CDR3 has 16 residues. CDR1 and CDR2 from the germline V gene are SGHVS and FQNEAQ. In DNA, the CDR3 is TGTGCCAGCAGCTTAGTCTCCATCCACCCGACATATGGCTACACCTTC. Translation: CASSLVSIHPTYGYTF. Based on the CDR3 plus reference TRBV7-8 and TRBJ1-2, the full variable domain is GAGVSQSPRYKVAKRGQDVALRCDPISGHVSLFWYQQALGQGPEFLTYFQNEAQLDKSGLPSDRFFAERPEGSVSTLKIQRTQQEDSAVYLCASSLVSIHPTYGYTFGSGTRLTVV.

The rearrangement links TRBV7-9 to TRBJ1-2, with D hard to call. Germline CDR1 reads SEHNR; CDR2 reads FQNEAQ (reference sequence). The CDR3 consists of 12 residues. The V end was cut by 4 bases, the J end by 4 bases, with 7 bases between. The CDR3 spells CASSSEGYGYTF. The CDR3 DNA follows: TGTGCCAGCAGCTCGGAGGGCTATGGCTACACCTTC.

The chain recombines TRBV5-1 with TRBJ1-2; no definite D call. In germline, CDR1 is SGHRS, CDR2 YFSETQ. V shed 0 bases and J shed 7 bases, with 13 bases lying between them. The CDR3 loop spans 14 amino acids. The CDR3 sequence: CASSLGSSGVGYTF. CDR3 sequence (DNA): TGCGCCAGCAGCTTGGGGTCAAGTGGCGTTGGCTACACCTTC.

Of note for this clone: The junction departs from the called germline gene at one end, perhaps through a read error. The chain recombines TRBV7-9 with TRBJ2-7; maybe TRBD2 (6 bases). Germline V lookup: CDR1 SEHNR, CDR2 FQNEAQ (reference sequence). The CDR3 is made up of 11 amino acids. In nucleotides, the CDR3 is TGTGCCAGCAGCTTCGGAGGGACCGCGCTTTTC. Its protein product is CASSFGGTALF.

The genes are TRBV19 and TRBJ1-2; 8 nucleotides match TRBD1. The CDR3 contains 15 residues. V lost 3 bases and J lost 8; bases outside the gene matches: 11. Germline loops: CDR1 LNHDA, CDR2 SQIVND (reference sequence). This CDR3 reads CASSIIGQGSRGYTF. CDR3 sequence (DNA): TGTGCCAGTAGTATTATCGGACAGGGAAGTCGAGGCTACACCTTC.

The chain carries TRBV7-3 and TRBJ2-1; unclear D gene. There are 11 residues in the CDR3. Germline assignment: CDR1 SGHTA and CDR2 FQGTGA. V was trimmed by 3 bases and J by 9 bases, leaving 6 bases between them. The CDR3 here is CASSFGSEQFF. The CDR3 coding sequence is TGTGCCAGCAGCTTTGGTTCTGAGCAGTTCTTC.

In this sample, this clone turned up once. J is TRBJ2-7 and V is TRBV6-5; 9 bases fit TRBD1. Germline V gene lookup returns CDR1 MNHEY and CDR2 SVGAGI. V shed 8 bases and J 4 bases; nucleotides not matched to a gene: 12. This CDR3 comprises 15 residues. The CDR3 DNA follows: TGTGCCAGCGGGCATTCGGACAGGGGAAGTTACGAGCAGTACTTC. This sequence encodes CASGHSDRGSYEQYF.

J is TRBJ1-6 and V is TRBV30, with TRBD1 identical over 7 bases. The CDR3 loop spans 19 amino acids. Trimming at V came to 5 bases and at J to 9 bases, leaving 25 bases not matched to a gene. Per the germline V gene, CDR1 is GTSNPN and CDR2 is SVGIG (reference sequence). CDR3 nucleotides: TGTGCCTGGGACGCCCCAGGCAGGGTTTCGGGCCCAGGGGGTTCACCCCTCCACTTT. Translated: CAWDAPGRVSGPGGSPLHF.

This chain uses TRBV7-7 with TRBJ2-5; D possibly uses TRBD1 or TRBD2 (5 bases each). V was clipped by 5 bases and J by 5 bases, with 15 bases between them. Germline loops: CDR1 SSHAT, CDR2 FNYEAQ (reference sequence). The CDR3 is made up of 14 amino acids. CDR3 in amino acids: CASSRRVASETQYF. The CDR3 nucleotides read TGTGCCAGCAGCCGCAGGGTAGCGAGTGAGACCCAGTACTTC.

The chain uses TRBV19 and TRBJ2-7; 7 bases line up with TRBD1. CDR1 is LNHDA and CDR2 is SQIVND in the germline V gene (reference sequence). The CDR3 is made up of 14 amino acids. The V segment lost 3 bases and the J segment 1 base; nucleotides outside the gene matches: 3. CDR3 nucleotide sequence: TGTGCCAGTAGTATCCGGGACAGTTCCTACGAGCAGTACTTC. Protein product: CASSIRDSSYEQYF. The complete variable domain, with remaining parts taken from reference TRBV19 and TRBJ2-7, reads DGGITQSPKYLFRKEGQNVTLSCEQNLNHDAMYWYRQDPGQGLRLIYYSQIVNDFQKGDIAEGYSVSREKKESFPLTVTSAQKNPTAFYLCASSIRDSSYEQYFGPGTRLTVT.

This chain connects TRBV19 to TRBJ2-5; maybe TRBD1 (5 bases). This CDR3 comprises 11 residues. Germline V gives CDR1 LNHDA, CDR2 SQIVND (reference sequence). V was trimmed by 10 bases and J by 6 bases, leaving 12 bases between them. The CDR3 protein is CATRGGKTQYF. The CDR3 DNA reads as TGTGCCACAAGGGGTGGAAAGACCCAGTACTTC.

This sequence joins TRBV9 and TRBJ1-1; D is unresolved. Trimming removed 1 base from V and 2 bases from J, with 9 bases in between. This CDR3 contains 14 residues. Germline V gene data show CDR1 as SGDLS and CDR2 as YYNGEE. The CDR3 region is CASSVRPGNTEAFF. The DNA of the CDR3 is TGTGCCAGCAGCGTAAGGCCGGGAAACACTGAAGCTTTCTTT.

The chain uses TRBV10-3 and TRBJ2-1; perhaps TRBD1 as D (8 bases). The CDR3 contains 13 residues. The germline V and J ends were trimmed by 11 bases and 8 bases, with 19 bases remaining between them. CDR1 and CDR2 (germline): ENHRY, SYGVKD. The CDR3 DNA reads as TGTGCCTCCACAGGGGGGGGGCTCGATGAGCAGTTCTTC. Translated: CASTGGGLDEQFF.

The chain links TRBV27 to TRBJ2-2, with 13 bases identical to TRBD2. Germline values: CDR1 MNHEY, CDR2 SMNVEV (reference sequence). V trimming: 7 bases; J trimming: 5 bases; junction bases outside the gene matches: 1. The CDR3 sequence is 14 residues long. The CDR3 protein is CASTGLAGTGELFF. The CDR3, as DNA: TGTGCCAGCACGGGACTAGCGGGAACCGGGGAGCTGTTTTTT.

The chain links TRBV5-8 to TRBJ1-1, with D possibly TRBD1 on 5 matching bases. The germline V gene encodes CDR1 SGHTS and CDR2 YDEGEE. The CDR3 has 14 amino acids. Trimming removed 2 bases at V and 1 base at J, with 9 bases between. CDR3 in amino acids: CASSFYRTNTEAFF. CDR3 bases: TGTGCCAGCAGCTTTTACAGGACGAACACTGAAGCTTTCTTT.

DNA of the CDR3: TGCGCCAGCAGCTTGGGACAGCCAAATTCACCCCTCCACTTT. This codes for CASSLGQPNSPLHF. The chain recombines TRBV5-1 with TRBJ1-6, with D maybe TRBD1 (5 bases). V gave up 0 bases and J gave up 7 bases, with 8 bases separating them. CDR1 is SGHRS and CDR2 is YFSETQ in the germline V gene. This CDR3 comprises 14 residues. The full variable domain, in which reference TRBV5-1 and TRBJ1-6 provide the parts outside the CDR3, is KAGVTQTPRYLIKTRGQQVTLSCSPISGHRSVSWYQQTPGQGLQFLFEYFSETQRNKGNFPGRFSGRQFSNSRSEMNVSTLELGDSALYLCASSLGQPNSPLHFGNGTRLTVT.

This chain links TRBV28 with TRBJ2-3; D might be TRBD2 (5 bases). Germline CDR1 reads MDHEN; CDR2 reads SYDVKM. The V end lost 5 bases, the J end lost 1 base, and 13 bases lay between the germline ends. CDR3 length equals 15 residues. The CDR3 reads CASSPAGGGTDTQYF. As DNA, the CDR3 is TGTGCCAGCAGTCCGGCGGGCGGAGGCACAGATACGCAGTATTTT.